This T cell receptor (beta chain) was recorded in a study of T cells in Graves' hyperthyroidism and ophthalmopathy (dated by TCRdb to about 2019). For the wider study: Peripheral blood samples were taken at the time of initial diagnosis, prior to any treatment. TCR V-J signatures able to tell the groups apart were searched for in a discovery cohort of 100 patients, of whom fewer than 45 had Graves' ophthalmopathy and under 65 had stable Graves' hyperthyroidism. An independent validation cohort of under 20 hyperthyroidism patients and 15 or so patients who later progressed to ophthalmopathy tested prospective prediction of ophthalmopathy. For training and testing, the 95 to 100 patients in the discovery cohort were randomly divided in a 7:3 ratio. The study also compared thyroid tissue and blood T-cell repertoires from several Graves' hyperthyroidism patients. Once sampling was done, hyperthyroidism patients were given methimazole at a starting dose of 30 mg daily, whereas ophthalmopathy patients were given high-dose intravenous methylprednisolone. TCR Vbeta CDR3 sequencing of 140 or so peripheral blood samples (more than 40 ophthalmopathy, 75 hyperthyroidism and around 17 progressor patients) is reported in the paper. Broad study findings and their caveats: A 13 V-J signature model separated ophthalmopathy from stable hyperthyroidism, with about 90% sensitivity and just under 84% specificity in cross-validation and 80%/75% in testing. In validation, progression to ophthalmopathy was predicted by the model with 55% to 71% sensitivity and roughly 76% specificity, a median of roughly 6 months before onset. Sample size was not statistically predetermined, and blinding of investigators to group allocation was not performed. Blood samples also contained most of the expanded thyroid clonotypes (frequency above 0.001), which suggests that blood repertoires may reflect thyroid immune responses.

Stable Graves' hyperthyroidism was defined as the absence of progression to ophthalmopathy over 18 months of follow-up. The hyperthyroidism patients were between 18 and 65 years old and newly diagnosed, with a disease duration of less than 2 months. Any patient with an uncontrolled infection, another autoimmune disease, pregnancy or lactation was excluded. Diagnoses were based on clinical symptoms, serum thyroxine and TRAb, thyroid ultrasound and orbital computed tomography. Ficoll-Paque density gradient centrifugation was used to isolate PBMCs from around 10 ml of fresh peripheral blood. Total RNA was extracted using Trizol reagent, and RNA quality was assessed on an Agilent 2100 Bioanalyzer. CDR1 is given as LNHDA and CDR2 as SQIVND, both from the germline V gene (reference sequence). From cysteine to phenylalanine, the CDR3 is 15 amino acids long. Only CDR3 DNA is held: 45 bases, read in frame from base 1. Trimming takes 1 base from V and 3 bases from J, and the germline ends sit 10 bases apart.

This clonotype has just a few counts. Its antigen is currently not known. Per-nucleotide qualities are absent, and no much larger clonotype sits a single base away. TCR beta CDR3 regions were amplified from RNA transcripts. For the first round of RT-PCR on the TCR CDR3, the HTBI primer set was used together with the Qiagen OneStep RT-PCR kit. Libraries were constructed in a second round of multiplex PCR, after which size selection and purification were carried out. The libraries were sequenced on an Illumina HiSeq2000 using paired-end 100 bp reads. Turning to the authors' computational methods: SOAPnuke was used to process the raw data, removing reads that contained adapters or uncalled bases, had a mean Phred below 15, or lacked an exact match to the constant primer or identifier. High-quality paired reads were merged using COPE v1.2.5, and each unique nucleotide sequence was defined as a clonotype. MiTCR v1.1 was used to align the clonotypes against IMGT TRBV, TRBD and TRBJ reference segments. Only V-J combinations with frequency above 0.0001, covering roughly 99% of repertoires, were analysed. The TCS score was defined as the ratio of F50 (clonal expansion) to E x V (chaos), calculated using BLOSUM62-based TCRdist between CDR3 peptides within each V-J. Welch's t-statistics and random forest reduced 500 to 550 V-J features to about 12, which were used in a naive Bayes classifier (R e1071). The public reads were quality trimmed at Q25 with fastp and then assembled into clones with MiXCR by TCRdb, keeping productive beta chains. Every CDR3 protein is listed once, alongside the most common genes and DNA of its rows. TCRdb's processing, not the authors' own work, is the source of the V and J calls. The sample table holds some 690,000 distinct CDR3 sequences, of which approximately 15% were seen once. The leading ten clones occupy around 16% of the sample.

The sample consisted of blood. This sequence uses TRBV19 and TRBJ2-1; a weak D assignment points to TRBD2 (5 bases agree). The receptor's source is a man aged 45-65 years with Graves' hyperthyroidism. The nucleotide sequence is TGTGCCAGTAGTATAGTAGAGGGAGTCTACAATGAGCAGTTCTTC. Its protein is CASSIVEGVYNEQFF.